This is a list of T cell receptor beta chains from one sample in a study of T cell repertoires in cytomegalovirus infection. Antigen specificity for these receptors is unknown. Via MiXCR, TCRdb re-called the reads, giving one row per CDR3 protein. This sample has over 100,000 distinct CDR3 sequences, with about 9.5% found just once. The sample was PBMCs, sequenced either directly or after in vitro stimulation (not recorded which). The receptors come from a human donor in good health (CMV status not recorded). Some clones in this sample may be carry-over from other donors' samples. Each CDR3 is given with its conserved first and last residue. A D gene is named only where the DNA matches it firmly. Clone size, where shown, is once, few, many, or a class for clones that have expanded.

j_gene | v_gene | abundance | d_gene | CDR3aa | CDR3nt
TRBJ2-3 | TRBV7-9 | many | TRBD2 | CASSSRTSGRVNTQYF | TGTGCCAGCAGCTCCCGGACTAGCGGGAGGGTCAATACGCAGTATTTT
TRBJ1-4 | TRBV28 | many | . | CASSFYRDEKLFF | TGTGCCAGCAGTTTTTACAGGGATGAAAAACTGTTTTTT
TRBJ2-1 | TRBV4-3 | many | . | CASSQGGGEQFF | TGCGCCAGCAGCCAAGGAGGGGGTGAGCAGTTCTTC
TRBJ2-2 | TRBV24-1 | . | . | CATSDLPETGELFF | TGTGCCACCAGTGATTTGCCGGAGACCGGGGAGCTGTTTTTT
TRBJ1-2 | TRBV27 | . | . | CASSFGREGGYTF | TGTGCCAGCAGTTTTGGAAGGGAGGGCGGCTACACCTTC
TRBJ2-5 | TRBV6-1 | many | TRBD2 | CASSLSGRFQETQYF | TGTGCCAGCTCCCTTAGCGGGAGGTTCCAAGAGACCCAGTACTTC
TRBJ1-4 | TRBV4-2 | . | TRBD1 | CASSQGGTGNEKLFF | TGTGCCAGCAGCCAAGGGGGGACAGGGAATGAAAAACTGTTTTTT
TRBJ1-2 | TRBV25-1 | many | . | CASSDRYNYGYTF | TGTGCCAGCAGTGACAGGTACAACTATGGCTACACCTTC
TRBJ1-5 | TRBV4-2 | once | . | CASSQVSNQPQHF | TGTGCCAGCAGCCAAGTGAGCAATCAGCCCCAGCATTTT
TRBJ1-1 | TRBV29-1 | few | . | CSVHDRMNTEAFF | TGCAGCGTTCACGACAGAATGAACACTGAAGCTTTCTTT
TRBJ2-7 | TRBV7-2 | many | . | CASSLVSPGLGEQYF | TGTGCCAGCAGCTTAGTCTCCCCAGGACTCGGCGAGCAGTACTTC
TRBJ2-6 | TRBV7-2 | many | . | CASSPHPSGANVLTF | TGTGCCAGCAGCCCCCACCCCTCTGGGGCCAACGTCCTGACTTTC
TRBJ1-2 | TRBV12-3/TRBV12-4 | many | TRBD1 | CASTPRRQGVSGYTF | TGTGCCAGCACCCCGAGGCGACAGGGCGTGAGTGGCTACACCTTC
TRBJ1-2 | TRBV6-1 | . | TRBD1 | CASTDPTGGYTF | TGTGCCAGCACCGACCCGACAGGGGGCTACACCTTC
TRBJ2-1 | TRBV7-2 | many | TRBD2 | CASSLEAAGGLPYNEQFF | TGTGCCAGCAGCTTAGAGGCAGCGGGAGGTCTACCCTACAATGAGCAGTTCTTC
TRBJ2-3 | TRBV5-1 | few | TRBD2 | CASSLVASGQGSTDTQYF | TGCGCCAGCAGCTTGGTGGCTAGCGGGCAGGGAAGCACAGATACGCAGTATTTT
TRBJ2-3 | TRBV19 | few | . | CASNSGLYTDTQYF | TGTGCCAGCAATAGCGGACTGTACACAGATACGCAGTATTTT
TRBJ1-5 | TRBV7-2 | many | TRBD1 | CASSPGQGFQPQHF | TGTGCCAGCAGCCCGGGACAGGGATTTCAGCCCCAGCATTTT
TRBJ2-1 | TRBV28 | many | TRBD2 | CASSDTSGPGGYYNEQFF | TGTGCCAGCAGTGATACTAGCGGGCCAGGCGGCTACTACAATGAGCAGTTCTTC
TRBJ1-1 | TRBV5-4 | few | TRBD1 | CASSFEGQGRGTEAFF | TGTGCCAGCAGCTTCGAGGGACAGGGGAGGGGAACTGAAGCTTTCTTT
TRBJ2-3 | TRBV7-2 | many | TRBD2 | CASSPSGGVGLLDTQYF | TGTGCCAGCAGCCCTAGCGGGGGAGTTGGCTTGCTGGATACGCAGTATTTT
TRBJ2-4 | TRBV6-1 | many | TRBD2 | CASSDQQGLAGTSNIQYF | TGTGCCAGCAGTGACCAACAAGGACTAGCGGGAACGTCTAACATTCAGTACTTC
TRBJ2-5 | TRBV7-2 | many | . | CASSSRPGGIQETQYF | TGTGCCAGCAGCTCAAGACCTGGCGGGATTCAAGAGACCCAGTACTTC
TRBJ2-3 | TRBV28 | few | . | CASSPGRDTQYF | TGTGCCAGCAGTCCCGGCAGAGATACGCAGTATTTT
TRBJ1-2 | TRBV7-2 | many | . | CASSGAGYTF | TGTGCCAGCAGCGGAGCTGGCTACACCTTC
TRBJ2-1 | TRBV6-1 | few | TRBD1 | CAISAYRDSYEQFF | TGTGCCATCAGCGCGTACCGGGACAGCTATGAGCAGTTCTTC
TRBJ2-3 | TRBV28 | few | . | CASSPREDTQYF | TGTGCCAGCAGTCCAAGAGAAGATACGCAGTATTTT
TRBJ2-5 | TRBV7-6 | medium-sized | . | CASSPTLIETQYF | TGTGCCAGCAGCCCGACCCTAATAGAGACCCAGTACTTC
TRBJ2-7 | TRBV4-2 | many | . | CASSQDSYEQYF | TGTGCCAGCAGCCAAGACAGCTACGAGCAGTACTTC
TRBJ1-1 | TRBV7-2 | many | . | CASSHTTKIEAFF | TGTGCCAGCAGCCACACAACTAAAATTGAAGCTTTCTTT
TRBJ2-6 | TRBV20-1 | many | . | CSASGRYSGANVLTF | TGCAGTGCTAGCGGGAGATACTCTGGGGCCAACGTCCTGACTTTC
TRBJ1-2 | TRBV5-8 | few | . | CASSPWVDSGYTF | TGTGCCAGCAGCCCATGGGTTGATAGTGGCTACACCTTC